The 32 T cell receptor beta chains below all came from one sample that was sequenced in a study of blood T cell repertoires in COVID-19. Here immunoSEQ multiplex PCR was the method, and the copy in TCRdb shows in-frame clones only, minus some. Seen here are hundreds of thousands of clones, roughly 80% observed once, and the top ten hold roughly 10%. Material for sequencing was peripheral blood. These receptors came from a woman aged 45-65 years who had recovered from COVID-19.

This chain links TRBV27 with TRBJ2-3, with 8 bases identical to TRBD1. Germline values: CDR1 MNHEY, CDR2 SMNVEV (reference sequence). V was clipped by 6 bases and J by 4 bases; unmatched bases: 12. This CDR3 region has 16 residues. CDR3 protein: CASRKGQGRRADTQYF. Here the CDR3 DNA reads TGTGCCAGCAGAAAAGGACAGGGAAGGCGCGCAGATACGCAGTATTTT.

The chain couples TRBV28 to TRBJ1-1; D is ambiguous. From germline, CDR1 is MDHEN and CDR2 SYDVKM. Trimming removed 4 bases at V and 8 bases at J, with 8 bases between. The CDR3 is made up of 11 amino acids. CDR3 sequence: CASSSTDEAFF. CDR3 nucleotides: TGTGCCAGCAGTTCTACAGACGAAGCTTTCTTT.

The chain links TRBV5-1 to TRBJ1-4; D is ambiguous. Per germline, CDR1 SGHRS and CDR2 YFSETQ. Deletions cut 7 bases from V and 5 bases from J, with 21 bases between. The CDR3 is 16 residues long. The CDR3 DNA follows: TGCGCCAGCGCCTTGGACTCCGGAGCACTAAATGAAAAACTGTTTTTT. As protein: CASALDSGALNEKLFF.

The chain recombines TRBV27 with TRBJ2-3; D remains unclear. CDR3 length: 12 amino acids. The ends were cut back, 5 bases at V and 9 bases at J, with 12 bases in the middle. The germline gives CDR1 MNHEY, CDR2 SMNVEV (reference sequence). The CDR3 loop reads CASSPSRSTQYF. CDR3 nucleotide sequence: TGTGCCAGCAGTCCCAGCCGGAGCACGCAGTATTTT.

The chain employs TRBV7-2 and TRBJ2-7; D not resolved. The CDR3 contains 16 residues. Looked up from germline, CDR1 is SGHTA and CDR2 is FQGNSA. The V gene lost 4 bases and the J gene lost 0 bases, with 16 bases spanning the gap. The CDR3 nucleotides are TGTGCCAGCAGCTCCCAGGCCAGCCGAAACTCCTACGAGCAGTACTTC. Translation gives CASSSQASRNSYEQYF. The full variable domain, with the rest looked up from reference TRBV7-2 and TRBJ2-7, is GAGVSQSPSNKVTEKGKDVELRCDPISGHTALYWYRQSLGQGLEFLIYFQGNSAPDKSGLPSDRFSAERTGGSVSTLTIQRTQQEDSAVYLCASSSQASRNSYEQYFGPGTRLTVT.

V usage is TRBV11-1 and J usage is TRBJ2-3; TRBD2 is a possible D gene (6 bases). The CDR3 covers 13 residues. The V end was cut by 5 bases, the J end by 6 bases, with 12 bases between. Germline V gene lookup returns CDR1 SGHAT and CDR2 FQDESV (reference sequence). In DNA form, the CDR3 reads TGTGCCAGCAGCCGGGGGATTGGGGATACGCAGTATTTT. It is translated as CASSRGIGDTQYF. Full variable domain (rest looked up from reference TRBV11-1 and TRBJ2-3): EAEVAQSPRYKITEKSQAVAFWCDPISGHATLYWYRQILGQGPELLVQFQDESVVDDSQLPKDRFSAERLKGVDSTLKIQPAELGDSAMYLCASSRGIGDTQYFGPGTRLTVL.

This clone was found a few times. This chain connects TRBV7-6 to TRBJ2-5; the match to TRBD2 covers 8 bases. Germline lookup yields CDR1 SGHVS and CDR2 FNYEAQ. This CDR3 comprises 16 residues. J lost 5 bases, V lost 2 bases, and 10 bases had no gene match. The chain's CDR3 is CASSLLRSGRSETQYF. The CDR3 bases are TGTGCCAGCAGCTTACTCAGGAGCGGGAGATCGGAGACCCAGTACTTC.

The chain couples TRBV7-2 to TRBJ1-2; maybe TRBD1 (6 bases). The CDR3 runs to 13 residues. Germline CDR1 SGHTA, CDR2 FQGNSA. With 1 base removed from V and 7 bases from J, the gap between germline ends came to 10 bases. CDR3 DNA sequence: TGTGCCAGCAGCTTAGGCAGGGGCTTTGGCTACACCTTC. Its protein product is CASSLGRGFGYTF. Using reference TRBV7-2 and TRBJ1-2 for the parts outside the CDR3, the full variable domain is GAGVSQSPSNKVTEKGKDVELRCDPISGHTALYWYRQSLGQGLEFLIYFQGNSAPDKSGLPSDRFSAERTGGSVSTLTIQRTQQEDSAVYLCASSLGRGFGYTFGSGTRLTVV.

The table lists this clone with a count of one. V is TRBV5-1 and J is TRBJ2-3, with TRBD1 as a possible D gene (5 bases). Germline CDR1 SGHRS, CDR2 YFSETQ. The length of the CDR3 is 13 residues. V lost 2 bases, J lost 3 bases, and 7 bases lay in between. The CDR3 spells CASSFPGTDTQYF. CDR3 nucleotide sequence: TGCGCCAGCAGCTTCCCAGGGACAGATACGCAGTATTTT.

The gene calls are TRBV4-3 and TRBJ2-7; TRBD1 aligns across 9 bases. The CDR3 consists of 15 residues. Germline CDR1 LGHNA, CDR2 YSLEER. V lost 2 bases to trimming and J lost 4 bases; unmatched junction nucleotides: 6. The CDR3 loop is CASSQHTGGRYEQYF. The CDR3 DNA follows: TGCGCCAGCAGCCAACACACAGGGGGCAGGTACGAGCAGTACTTC.

The DNA for the CDR3 is TGTGCCAGCAGCCAGCAGATGGGACAGGGACGCGGTGAAGCTTTCTTT. Translation: CASSQQMGQGRGEAFF. This chain joins TRBV4-2 and TRBJ1-1; 9 bases map to TRBD1. There are 16 residues in the CDR3. Germline CDR1 LGHNA, CDR2 YNFKEQ. The junction had 12 bases not matched to a gene; V was cut back by 3 bases and J by 7 bases.

This clone was found once. This chain uses TRBV2 with TRBJ2-7, with 11 bases aligning to TRBD2. Germline-derived CDR1 and CDR2 are SNHLY and FYNNEI. This CDR3 is 20 amino acids long. Germline trimming cut 3 bases from V and 0 bases from J; bases unmatched to any gene: 16. The CDR3 loop is CASSDPTSGSLLTISYEQYF. The CDR3 DNA is TGTGCCAGCAGTGACCCCACTAGCGGGAGTTTACTCACTATCTCCTACGAGCAGTACTTC.

There are a few counts of this clone. This chain connects TRBV27 to TRBJ2-1; 8 bases agree with TRBD2. The V and J ends lost 6 bases and 5 bases, in that order; junction bases with no gene match: 12. Germline V lookup: CDR1 MNHEY, CDR2 SMNVEV (reference sequence). The CDR3 runs to 16 residues. CDR3: CASSSIPAGADNEQFF. The CDR3 nucleotides are TGTGCCAGCAGCTCTATTCCAGCGGGAGCGGACAATGAGCAGTTCTTC.

The sample holds one count of this clone. Other nucleotide sequences from this sample produce the same CDR3. The rearrangement uses TRBV28 and TRBJ2-7; the match to TRBD2 covers 7 bases. V shed 2 bases and J 2 bases; nucleotides not matched to a gene: 0. Germline V gene sequence: CDR1 MDHEN, CDR2 SYDVKM. The length of the CDR3 is 13 residues. CDR3 coding DNA: TGTGCCAGCAGTTTAAGCGGGACCTACGAGCAGTACTTC. Protein: CASSLSGTYEQYF.

The chain recombines TRBV7-9 with TRBJ2-2; 9 nucleotides line up with TRBD2. V lost 5 bases and J lost 3; bases outside the gene matches: 10. Germline V gene data show CDR1 as SEHNR and CDR2 as FQNEAQ (reference sequence). The CDR3 extends over 17 amino acids. DNA of the CDR3: TGTGCCAGCAGCCAGGGTGGACTAGCGACCTACACCGGGGAGCTGTTTTTT. This gives the protein CASSQGGLATYTGELFF.

This chain links TRBV2 with TRBJ2-2, with 12 bases aligning to TRBD1. There are 15 residues in the CDR3. Germline loops: CDR1 SNHLY, CDR2 FYNNEI. Trimming took 6 bases from V and 6 from J; bases not matched to a gene: 5. CDR3 amino acids: CASRPGQGAPGELFF. The CDR3 DNA reads TGTGCCAGCAGACCGGGACAGGGGGCGCCCGGGGAGCTGTTTTTT.

CDR3 bases: TGTGCCAGCAGCCCCTCAGAAGTAGATACGCAGTATTTT. It encodes CASSPSEVDTQYF. The J gene is TRBJ2-3, the V gene TRBV7-9; D not certain. CDR3 length equals 13 residues. V lost 5 bases and J lost 5, with 11 bases in between. CDR1 and CDR2 (germline): SEHNR, FQNEAQ (reference sequence).

The V gene is TRBV7-9, the J gene TRBJ1-1; a weak D match, TRBD1 (6 bases). This CDR3 spans 14 amino acids. In germline, CDR1 is SEHNR, CDR2 FQNEAQ (reference sequence). Deletions cut 1 base from V and 4 bases from J, with 10 bases between. Here the CDR3 reads CASSLEGEFTEAFF. The CDR3 DNA sequence: TGTGCCAGCAGCTTAGAGGGGGAGTTCACTGAAGCTTTCTTT. The variable domain in full, completed from reference TRBV7-9 and TRBJ1-1, reads DTGVSQNPRHKITKRGQNVTFRCDPISEHNRLYWYRQTLGQGPEFLTYFQNEAQLEKSRLLSDRFSAERPKGSFSTLEIQRTEQGDSAMYLCASSLEGEFTEAFFGQGTRLTVV.

V is TRBV2 and J is TRBJ1-6; possibly TRBD1 for D (5 bases). Per the germline V gene, CDR1 is SNHLY and CDR2 is FYNNEI. V was trimmed by 11 bases and J by 7 bases, leaving 15 bases between them. CDR3 length equals 13 residues. CDR3 coding DNA: TGTGCCTCCCTGAGGGACTGGAATTCACCCCTCCACTTT. Amino acid sequence: CASLRDWNSPLHF.

The chain recombines TRBV10-3 with TRBJ1-2, with TRBD1 matching 8 bases. V was clipped by 2 bases and J by 2 bases; unmatched bases: 1. From germline, CDR1 is ENHRY and CDR2 SYGVKD. The CDR3 has 14 amino acids. CDR3: CAISERQGNYGYTF. The CDR3, as DNA: TGTGCCATCAGTGAGAGACAGGGGAACTATGGCTACACCTTC.

This clone was picked up a small number of times. The chain carries TRBV7-6 and TRBJ1-3; D perhaps matches TRBD1 (6 bases). V lost 4 bases and J 3 bases, leaving 13 bases between the germline ends. The CDR3 spans 15 residues. Germline V CDR1 and CDR2: SGHVS, FNYEAQ. The CDR3 here is CASSSRAGVGNTIYF. Here the CDR3 DNA reads TGTGCCAGCAGCTCCCGCGCAGGGGTTGGAAACACCATATATTTT.

J is TRBJ1-2 and V is TRBV27; the match to TRBD1 covers 10 bases. This CDR3 has 13 amino acids. CDR1 is MNHEY, CDR2 SMNVEV, per germline (reference sequence). Unmatched junction bases numbered 4, after V lost 2 bases and J lost 10 bases. The CDR3 sequence is CASSLDRGRLYTF. In DNA, the CDR3 is TGTGCCAGCAGTTTAGACAGGGGGCGCCTCTACACCTTC.

The rearrangement links TRBV7-9 to TRBJ2-7, with 7 bases aligning to TRBD1. CDR1 and CDR2 from the germline V gene are SEHNR and FQNEAQ (reference sequence). After removal of 5 bases from V and 2 bases from J, the junction contained 6 bases not matched to a gene. CDR3 size: 14 residues. CDR3 in amino acids: CASSRTGGPYEQYF. CDR3 DNA: TGTGCCAGCAGCCGGACAGGCGGGCCCTACGAGCAGTACTTC.

V gene TRBV25-1 combines with J gene TRBJ2-6, with 7 bases fitting TRBD2. With V trimmed by 2 bases and J by 2 bases, 0 bases remained unmatched. The germline V gene has CDR1 MGHDK and CDR2 SYGVNS. The CDR3 covers 15 residues. This CDR3 reads CASSERGAGANVLTF. In nucleotides, the CDR3 is TGTGCCAGCAGTGAACGGGGGGCTGGGGCCAACGTCCTGACTTTC.

The V gene is TRBV28, the J gene TRBJ2-7; D possibly corresponds to TRBD2 (6 bases). The CDR3 covers 14 residues. V lost 3 bases to trimming and J lost 3 bases, with 12 bases between them. Germline V gene lookup returns CDR1 MDHEN and CDR2 SYDVKM. The CDR3 DNA follows: TGTGCCAGCAGTTTTAGCGGAGATTACTACGAGCAGTACTTC. Translation gives CASSFSGDYYEQYF.

This chain joins TRBV9 and TRBJ1-1; D gene uncertain. Trimming cost V 6 bases and J 10 bases, with 7 bases left between them. Germline CDR1 reads SGDLS; CDR2 reads YYNGEE. The CDR3 has 9 amino acids. Written as DNA, the CDR3 is TGTGCCAGCACGATCGGAGCTTTCTTT. Its translation: CASTIGAFF.

This chain joins TRBV18 and TRBJ2-3; 8 nucleotides align to TRBD1. V trimming: 3 bases; J trimming: 3 bases; junction bases outside the gene matches: 5. Per the germline V gene, CDR1 is KGHSH and CDR2 is LQKENI. The CDR3 is made up of 15 amino acids. For the CDR3, the DNA is TGTGCCAGCTCACCGCGGACAGGGAGGACAGATACGCAGTATTTT. It specifies CASSPRTGRTDTQYF.

In this sample, this clone turned up once. CDR3 protein: CASSLAGGTGELFF. The CDR3 region has the DNA TGTGCCAGCAGTCTAGCGGGAGGAACCGGGGAGCTGTTTTTT. This chain joins TRBV6-5 and TRBJ2-2; 11 bases are shared with TRBD2. The junction had 1 base not matched to a gene; V was cut back by 5 bases and J by 5 bases. Germline-derived CDR1 and CDR2 are MNHEY and SVGAGI. The length of the CDR3 is 14 residues.

This clone was recorded only once. The rearrangement uses TRBV5-6 and TRBJ1-5, with 7 bases lining up with TRBD1. Germline lookup yields CDR1 SGHDT and CDR2 YYEEEE. The CDR3 spans 15 residues. Trimming removed 1 base from V and 3 bases from J; junction bases left unmatched: 4. The CDR3 DNA sequence: TGTGCCAGCAGCTTGATAGGGGGCGACAATCAGCCCCAGCATTTT. Residues: CASSLIGGDNQPQHF. Combining the CDR3 with reference TRBV5-6 and TRBJ1-5 gives the whole variable domain DAGVTQSPTHLIKTRGQQVTLRCSPKSGHDTVSWYQQALGQGPQFIFQYYEEEERQRGNFPDRFSGHQFPNYSSELNVNALLLGDSALYLCASSLIGGDNQPQHFGDGTRLSIL.

This chain links TRBV6-5 with TRBJ2-7; 8 nucleotides align to TRBD1. The CDR3 extends over 15 amino acids. V was pared by 6 bases and J by 3 bases, with 10 bases of the junction left unmatched. Germline assignment: CDR1 MNHEY and CDR2 SVGAGI. The CDR3, as DNA: TGTGCCAGCAGGGCCTGGACAGGGTTAGACTACGAGCAGTACTTC. This translates into CASRAWTGLDYEQYF.

This chain joins TRBV12-3 or TRBV12-4 and TRBJ2-7; the D is unclear. The germline V and J ends were trimmed by 4 bases and 0 bases, with 4 bases remaining between them. The CDR3 extends over 12 amino acids. The DNA for the CDR3 is TGTGCCAGCAGTTCACTCTCCTACGAGCAGTACTTC. Its protein is CASSSLSYEQYF.

This clone was picked up a small number of times. The chain has TRBV3-1 (or the pseudogene TRBV3-2) and TRBJ1-6; D uncertain. Germline-derived CDR1 and CDR2 are LGHDT and YNNKEL (reference sequence). CDR3 length: 11 residues. V lost 4 bases and J 12 bases, leaving 7 bases between the germline ends. DNA for the CDR3: TGTGCCAGCAGCCTGAGCGGACCCCTCCACTTT. As protein: CASSLSGPLHF.